This T cell receptor (beta chain) was obtained from a study of cytomegalovirus exposure and HLA in healthy donors. This clone was found once. Its antigen is not known. Trimming took 3 bases from V and 0 from J, leaving 14 bases between them. Germline CDR1 and CDR2: SGHAT and FQNNGV. The CDR3 length is 16 residues. General study findings and limits: It has been reported that TCR beta sequences accurately predicted the HLA-A and HLA-B alleles of most subjects. Highly shared sequence variants in one cluster were likely a sequencing artifact.

The PCR made use of 60 Vbeta and 13 Jbeta primers. Profiled with immunoSEQ multiplex PCR; TCRdb holds only in-frame clones, not every one. The profile shows roughly 120,000 clones, about four fifths of them singletons. The source is a woman between 40 and 50 years old in good health and CMV-seronegative. The source material was PBMCs. The genes are TRBV11-2 and TRBJ1-1; a possible D gene is TRBD1 (6 bases). CDR3 in amino acids: CASSLGAGTVNTEAFF. The DNA for the CDR3 is TGTGCCAGCAGCTTGGGGGCCGGGACGGTGAACACTGAAGCTTTCTTT.